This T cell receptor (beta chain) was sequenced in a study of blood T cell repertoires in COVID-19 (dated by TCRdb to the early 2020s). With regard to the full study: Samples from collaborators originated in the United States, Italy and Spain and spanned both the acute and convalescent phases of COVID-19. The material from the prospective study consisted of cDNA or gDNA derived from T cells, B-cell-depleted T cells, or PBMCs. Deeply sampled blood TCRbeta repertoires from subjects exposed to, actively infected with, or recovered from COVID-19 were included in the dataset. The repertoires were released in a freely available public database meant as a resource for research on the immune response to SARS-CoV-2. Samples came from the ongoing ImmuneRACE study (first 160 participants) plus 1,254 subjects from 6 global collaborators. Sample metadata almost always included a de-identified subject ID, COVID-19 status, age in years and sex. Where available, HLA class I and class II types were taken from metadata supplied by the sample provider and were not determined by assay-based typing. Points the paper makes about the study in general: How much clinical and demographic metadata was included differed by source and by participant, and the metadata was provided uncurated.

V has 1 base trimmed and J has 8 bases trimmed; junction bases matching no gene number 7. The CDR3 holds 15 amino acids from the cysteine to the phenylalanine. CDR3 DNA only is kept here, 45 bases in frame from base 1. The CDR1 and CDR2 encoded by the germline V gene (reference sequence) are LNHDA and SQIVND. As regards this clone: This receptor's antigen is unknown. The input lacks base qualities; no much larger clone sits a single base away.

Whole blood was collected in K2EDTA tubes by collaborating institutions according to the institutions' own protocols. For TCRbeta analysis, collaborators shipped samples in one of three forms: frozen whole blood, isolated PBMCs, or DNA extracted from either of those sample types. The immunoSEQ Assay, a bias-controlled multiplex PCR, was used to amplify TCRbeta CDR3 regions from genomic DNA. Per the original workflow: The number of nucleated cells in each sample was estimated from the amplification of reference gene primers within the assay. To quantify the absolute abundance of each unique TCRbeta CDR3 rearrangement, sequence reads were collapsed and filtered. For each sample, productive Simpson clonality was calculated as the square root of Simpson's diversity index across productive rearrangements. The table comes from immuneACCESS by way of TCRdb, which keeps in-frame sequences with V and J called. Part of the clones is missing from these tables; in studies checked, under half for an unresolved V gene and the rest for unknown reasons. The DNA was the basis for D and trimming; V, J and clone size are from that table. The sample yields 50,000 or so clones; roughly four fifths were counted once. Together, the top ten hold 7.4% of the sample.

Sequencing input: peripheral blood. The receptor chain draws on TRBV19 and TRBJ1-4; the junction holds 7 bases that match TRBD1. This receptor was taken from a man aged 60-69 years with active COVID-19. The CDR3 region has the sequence CASSIVETGTEKLFF. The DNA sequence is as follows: TGTGCCAGTAGTATAGTGGAGACAGGGACAGAAAAACTGTTTTTT.